The clone carrying this TCR beta chain was observed a few times. The record originates from a study of T cells after yellow fever vaccination. TCRdb analysed the 5' RACE reads with MiXCR anew, one entry per CDR3 protein. The table records about 630,000 distinct CDR3 sequences, roughly 12% of them present only once. CDR1 and CDR2 from the germline V gene are KGHSH and LQKENI. The length of the CDR3 is 16 residues. V lost 2 bases to trimming and J lost 2 bases, with 15 bases between them. The source of this sequence is a man aged 25-40 years who received the YFV17D yellow fever vaccine. V usage is TRBV18 and J usage is TRBJ2-5; perhaps TRBD1 as D (6 bases). The specimen was PBMCs, collected on the day of the yellow fever booster vaccination. The CDR3 DNA reads as TGTGCCAGCTCACCAGGGGGCAGATTACTTCAAGAGACCCAGTACTTC. This encodes CASSPGGRLLQETQYF.